This T cell receptor beta chain was sequenced for a study of immune heterogeneity within non-small cell lung tumors. A first 10-cycle multiplex round used 32 V-gene and 13 J-gene primers on TCR beta CDR3. From the multiplex PCR reads, TCRdb called clonotypes with MiXCR, one entry per CDR3 protein. The table shows about 2,800 distinct CDR3 sequences, with approximately 43% occurring only once. Bulk tumor genomic DNA served as template, at roughly 630 ng per sample. During surgery, each primary tumor gave multiple biopsies spaced as far apart as possible. It was patients with untreated, newly diagnosed non-small cell lung cancer who underwent curative surgery. CDR1 and CDR2 from the germline V gene are SGHTA and FQGNSA. Deletions cut 0 bases from V and 1 base from J, with 19 bases between. The CDR3 has 20 residues.

Sequencing was done on a sample of lung tumor tissue. This chain connects TRBV7-2 to TRBJ2-6, with a weak D call TRBD2 (6 bases). This receptor was identified in a woman aged 55-69 years with non-small cell lung cancer. The DNA of the CDR3 is TGTGCCAGCAGCTTAGCATCGGCAGGGAGGTCGGGGTCTGGGGCCAACGTCCTGACTTTC. Its protein product is CASSLASAGRSGSGANVLTF.